The 24 T cell receptor beta chains below come from one sample, sequenced in a study of blood T cell repertoires in COVID-19 (dated by TCRdb to 2018 to 2020). Library method: the immunoSEQ multiplex PCR assay. Drawn from immuneACCESS, this table holds only the in-frame rearrangements with V and J called that TCRdb kept. Clones are partly lost; checked studies trace under half to an unresolved V gene and leave the rest unexplained. In all, the sample holds approximately 150,000 clones, and roughly 86% of those were seen once. The leading ten clones occupy around 3.9% of the sample. Sequencing used peripheral blood. All receptors come from an older woman who had recovered from COVID-19.

V and J are TRBV18 and TRBJ1-2; D possibly corresponds to TRBD1 (5 bases). The CDR3 spans 14 residues. Germline-derived CDR1 and CDR2 are KGHSH and LQKENI. The V end lost 3 bases, the J end lost 4 bases, and 12 bases lay between the germline ends. This CDR3 is CASSPGLLLYGYTF. As DNA, the CDR3 is TGTGCCAGCTCACCGGGACTTTTACTCTATGGCTACACCTTC.

The V and J genes are TRBV5-1 and TRBJ2-1; tentative D call: TRBD2 (5 bases). The CDR3 contains 15 residues. CDR1 is SGHRS, CDR2 YFSETQ, per germline. V lost 1 base and J lost 5, with 13 bases in between. For the CDR3, the DNA is TGCGCCAGCAGCTTGACGAGCGGTACCCACAATGAGCAGTTCTTC. Amino acid sequence: CASSLTSGTHNEQFF.

The gene calls are TRBV11-1 and TRBJ1-1; the D is unclear. The CDR3 has 13 amino acids. CDR1 and CDR2 (germline): SGHAT, FQDESV (reference sequence). The V end lost 10 bases, the J end lost 0 bases, and 12 bases lay between the germline ends. CDR3 sequence: CATLRQVNTEAFF. The CDR3 DNA follows: TGTGCCACCTTGAGACAAGTGAACACTGAAGCTTTCTTT.

This chain connects TRBV28 to TRBJ2-7; 10 bases match TRBD2. Germline V gene data show CDR1 as MDHEN and CDR2 as SYDVKM. The CDR3 sequence is 14 residues long. V lost 5 bases to trimming and J lost 4 bases; unmatched junction nucleotides: 5. DNA for the CDR3: TGTGCCAGCAGTCTGACACTAGCGGGGTACGAGCAGTACTTC. Residues: CASSLTLAGYEQYF.

The rearrangement joins TRBV28 to TRBJ1-3; no definite D call. CDR3 length: 16 amino acids. V was trimmed by 2 bases and J by 1 base, leaving 12 bases between them. CDR1 is MDHEN, CDR2 SYDVKM, per germline. The CDR3 region is CASSLDARISGNTIYF. CDR3 sequence (DNA): TGTGCCAGCAGTTTAGACGCCAGGATATCTGGAAACACCATATATTTT.

The chain joins TRBV5-1 to TRBJ2-3, with D tentatively TRBD2 (5 bases). This CDR3 has 15 residues. Trimming cost V 0 bases and J 3 bases, with 11 bases left between them. Germline CDR1 is SGHRS and CDR2 is YFSETQ. CDR3 sequence reads: CASSLGSSGTDTQYF. The CDR3, as DNA: TGCGCCAGCAGCTTGGGGTCCTCGGGGACAGATACGCAGTATTTT.

V and J are TRBV20-1 and TRBJ1-2; D unclear. Germline loops: CDR1 DFQATT, CDR2 SNEGSKA (reference sequence). The V end was cut by 4 bases, the J end by 7 bases, with 10 bases between. The CDR3 runs 11 residues. CDR3 region: CSAITDSGYTF. The CDR3 region has the DNA TGCAGTGCTATAACAGATTCTGGCTACACCTTC.

V and J are TRBV3-1 (or the pseudogene TRBV3-2) and TRBJ1-2; possibly TRBD1 for D (5 bases). CDR3 length: 15 residues. V dropped 1 base and J dropped 8 bases, with 17 bases sitting between them. Germline V gives CDR1 LGHDT, CDR2 YNNKEL (reference sequence). CDR3 sequence reads: CASSQGGGPSKGYTF. The CDR3, as DNA: TGTGCCAGCAGCCAAGGGGGGGGACCCTCGAAGGGCTACACCTTC.

The V call is TRBV11-2, the J call TRBJ1-2, with 8 bases aligning to TRBD1. V lost 5 bases, J lost 3 bases, and 8 bases stayed unmatched. CDR1 and CDR2 (germline): SGHAT, FQNNGV. This CDR3 is 15 amino acids long. The CDR3 reads CASSLKGQGDYGYTF. DNA of the CDR3: TGTGCCAGCAGCCTAAAAGGACAGGGCGACTATGGCTACACCTTC.

J is TRBJ1-4 and V is TRBV5-4; possible D gene TRBD1, 5 bases. The germline V gene encodes CDR1 SGHNT and CDR2 YYREEE (reference sequence). The CDR3 has 18 amino acids. V was cut by 2 bases and J by 0 bases, with 17 bases left in between. The CDR3 nucleotides read TGTGCCAGCAGCTTTGGGGGAGGTGGTCGTGCAACTAATGAAAAACTGTTTTTT. Protein sequence: CASSFGGGGRATNEKLFF. Based on the CDR3 plus reference TRBV5-4 and TRBJ1-4, the full variable domain is ETGVTQSPTHLIKTRGQQVTLRCSSQSGHNTVSWYQQALGQGPQFIFQYYREEENGRGNFPPRFSGLQFPNYSSELNVNALELDDSALYLCASSFGGGGRATNEKLFFGSGTQLSVL.

The gene calls are TRBV28 and TRBJ1-6; 7 bases are shared with TRBD1. CDR1 is MDHEN, CDR2 SYDVKM, per germline. The CDR3 runs 14 residues. The J segment lost 5 bases and the V segment lost 8 bases, leaving 6 bases of the junction unmatched. The CDR3 reads CASAPGQDNSPLHF. CDR3 in DNA: TGTGCCAGCGCCCCCGGACAGGATAATTCACCCCTCCACTTT.

The rearrangement uses TRBV15 and TRBJ1-2; TRBD1 matches at 8 bases. This CDR3 contains 13 residues. J lost 8 bases, V lost 1 base, and 3 bases had no gene match. Germline CDR1 is LNHNV and CDR2 is YYDKDF (reference sequence). For the CDR3, the DNA is TGTGCCACCAGCAGAGGACAGGGGCCCGGCTACACCTTC. Protein product: CATSRGQGPGYTF.

The chain has TRBV14 and TRBJ1-6, with D perhaps TRBD1 (5 bases). Deletions cut 1 base from V and 16 bases from J, with 8 bases between. Germline values: CDR1 SGHDN, CDR2 FVKESK. The CDR3 is 11 amino acids. The CDR3 spells CASSQGRGLHF. CDR3 coding DNA: TGTGCCAGCAGCCAAGGGAGGGGACTCCACTTT.

As regards this clone: An end of the junction differs from the germline gene, which may be a read error. The chain carries TRBV11-2 and TRBJ1-2, with no clear D. Germline loops: CDR1 SGHAT, CDR2 FQNNGV. The CDR3 contains 12 residues. The CDR3 sequence: CASGFQYYGYTF. The CDR3 bases are TGTGCCAGCGGCTTCCAATACTATGGCTACACCTTC.

This sequence joins TRBV5-1 and TRBJ2-1, with a tentative D call TRBD2 (6 bases). The CDR3 spans 14 residues. Germline loops: CDR1 SGHRS, CDR2 YFSETQ. Trimming shortened V by 8 bases and J by 4 bases, and 16 bases separated the two germline ends. CDR3 sequence reads: CASIRDLSYNEQFF. The CDR3 coding sequence is TGCGCCAGTATCCGGGACTTAAGTTACAATGAGCAGTTCTTC.

This chain connects TRBV4-1 to TRBJ1-5, with 7 bases fitting TRBD1. The CDR3 totals 15 residues. J lost 4 bases, V lost 2 bases, and 5 bases had no gene match. In germline, CDR1 is MGHRA, CDR2 YSYEKL. This CDR3 reads CASSQPRQGNQPQHF. The CDR3 nucleotides read TGCGCCAGCAGCCAACCTAGACAGGGTAATCAGCCCCAGCATTTT.

This sequence joins TRBV6-1 and TRBJ1-1, with 7 bases that match TRBD1. The CDR3 runs to 16 residues. Per the germline V gene, CDR1 is MNHNS and CDR2 is SASEGT. V gave up 4 bases and J gave up 5 bases; unmatched junction bases: 13. The CDR3 reads CASSVTGVRGRTEAFF. Written as DNA, the CDR3 is TGTGCCAGCAGTGTAACAGGGGTACGGGGGAGAACTGAAGCTTTCTTT.

V and J are TRBV19 and TRBJ2-3, with D maybe TRBD1 (5 bases). The CDR3 is made up of 13 amino acids. Germline CDR1 and CDR2: LNHDA and SQIVND (reference sequence). The germline V and J ends were trimmed by 3 bases and 5 bases, with 9 bases remaining between them. DNA of the CDR3: TGTGCCAGTAGTATGACAGTGGGAGATACGCAGTATTTT. The encoded protein is CASSMTVGDTQYF.

The chain has TRBV7-2 and TRBJ1-2; 9 nucleotides match TRBD1. CDR1 and CDR2 from the germline V gene are SGHTA and FQGNSA. V shed 5 bases, J shed 6 bases, and the junction held 19 bases outside the gene matches. The CDR3 sequence is 18 residues long. Here the CDR3 reads CASSKGGTGPMKWHGYTF. The CDR3 DNA reads as TGTGCCAGCAGCAAAGGGGGGACAGGGCCGATGAAATGGCATGGCTACACCTTC.

V usage is TRBV7-9 and J usage is TRBJ1-1; TRBD1 agrees at 9 bases. The CDR3 sequence is 15 residues long. CDR1 and CDR2 (germline): SEHNR, FQNEAQ (reference sequence). V shed 8 bases, J shed 3 bases, and the junction held 10 bases outside the gene matches. CDR3 protein: CASQPGQGIDTEAFF. The CDR3 bases are TGTGCCAGCCAACCGGGACAGGGCATCGACACTGAAGCTTTCTTT.

V usage is TRBV5-8 and J usage is TRBJ2-3, with 8 bases that match TRBD2. Per the germline V gene, CDR1 is SGHTS and CDR2 is YDEGEE. V shed 4 bases, J shed 7 bases, and the junction held 17 bases outside the gene matches. CDR3 length equals 17 residues. CDR3 sequence: CASSGGSGTSGLYTQYF. CDR3 nucleotide sequence: TGTGCCAGCAGCGGGGGGTCCGGGACTAGTGGTTTATATACGCAGTATTTT.

The table lists this clone with a few counts. In DNA form, the CDR3 reads TGTGCCAGCAGCTCGCTCGGGGGCAATCAGCCCCAGCATTTT. Its protein product is CASSSLGGNQPQHF. This rearrangement joins TRBV5-6 to TRBJ1-5; D not certain. CDR3 size: 14 residues. Germline V gives CDR1 SGHDT, CDR2 YYEEEE. The germline V and J ends were trimmed by 3 bases and 2 bases, with 9 bases remaining between them.

The rearrangement uses TRBV14 and TRBJ2-4; D is unresolved. This CDR3 has 13 amino acids. With 0 bases removed from V and 5 bases from J, the gap between germline ends came to 5 bases. Germline-derived CDR1 and CDR2 are SGHDN and FVKESK. This chain's CDR3 is CASSQDVENIQYF. DNA for the CDR3: TGTGCCAGCAGCCAAGATGTAGAAAACATTCAGTACTTC.

This sequence joins TRBV7-9 and TRBJ2-1, with 13 bases that match TRBD2. Germline loops: CDR1 SEHNR, CDR2 FQNEAQ (reference sequence). Trimming cost V 5 bases and J 10 bases; bases outside gene matches: 8. This CDR3 region has 15 residues. CDR3 bases: TGTGCCAGCAGCATGGGACTAGCGGGGAAGAGCGAGCAGTTCTTC. It is translated as CASSMGLAGKSEQFF.